In this sample, the clone carrying this T cell receptor (beta chain) turned up many times. Its antigen remains unidentified. The record originates from a study of early T cells in non-severe SARS-CoV-2 infection. Findings and limits, study-wide: VDJdb matching favored anti-spike CD8 responses, missing private and CD4 specificities.

Researchers attached unique molecular identifiers to individual cDNA molecules. TCRdb re-analysed the 5' RACE reads in MiXCR, keeping a single row per CDR3 protein. The data hold about 59,000 distinct CDR3 sequences, with about 13% observed a single time. Looked up from germline, CDR1 is SGDLS and CDR2 is YYNGEE. The CDR3 has 13 residues. V dropped 5 bases and J dropped 5 bases, with 11 bases sitting between them. Here the sequenced sample was whole blood, taken at baseline. This rearrangement joins TRBV9 to TRBJ2-1, with D hard to call. This receptor was taken from an adult who was a healthcare worker with PCR-confirmed SARS-CoV-2 infection or an uninfected control (not recorded which). The CDR3 is CASRPRKDNEQFF. The CDR3 bases are TGTGCCAGCAGGCCCAGGAAGGACAATGAGCAGTTCTTC.